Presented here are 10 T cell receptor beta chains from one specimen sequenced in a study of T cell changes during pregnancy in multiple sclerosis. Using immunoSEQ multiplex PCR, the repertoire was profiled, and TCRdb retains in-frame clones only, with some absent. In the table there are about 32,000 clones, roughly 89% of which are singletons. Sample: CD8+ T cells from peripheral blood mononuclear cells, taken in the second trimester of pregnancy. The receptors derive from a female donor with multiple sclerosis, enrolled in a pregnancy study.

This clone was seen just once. The CDR3 coding sequence is TGCAGCGCTTTAGCGGGAGGGCCTTTAGATGAGCAGTTCTTC. It specifies CSALAGGPLDEQFF. The chain couples TRBV29-1 to TRBJ2-1; 11 bases line up with TRBD2. The germline gives CDR1 SQVTM, CDR2 ANQGSEA. The CDR3 has 14 amino acids. The V segment lost 7 bases and the J segment 8 bases; nucleotides outside the gene matches: 10.

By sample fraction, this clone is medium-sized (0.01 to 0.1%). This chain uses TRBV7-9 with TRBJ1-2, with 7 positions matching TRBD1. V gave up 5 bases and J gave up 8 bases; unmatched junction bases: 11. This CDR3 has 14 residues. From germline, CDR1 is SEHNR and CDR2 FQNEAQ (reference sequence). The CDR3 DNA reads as TGTGCCAGCAGCCCTGGGACAGAGAAGTTAGGCTACACCTTC. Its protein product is CASSPGTEKLGYTF.

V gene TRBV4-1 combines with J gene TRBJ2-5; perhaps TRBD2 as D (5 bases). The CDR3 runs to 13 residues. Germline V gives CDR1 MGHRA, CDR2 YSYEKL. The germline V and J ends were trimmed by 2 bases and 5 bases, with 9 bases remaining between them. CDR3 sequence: CASSQLRGETQYF. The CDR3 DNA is TGCGCCAGCAGCCAACTTCGCGGGGAGACCCAGTACTTC.

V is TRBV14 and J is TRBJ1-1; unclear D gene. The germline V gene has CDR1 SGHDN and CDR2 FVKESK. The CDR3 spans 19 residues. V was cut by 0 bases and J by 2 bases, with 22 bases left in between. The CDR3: CASSQDGRWRRISNTEAFF. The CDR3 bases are TGTGCCAGCAGCCAAGATGGGAGGTGGAGGCGAATCAGTAACACTGAAGCTTTCTTT.

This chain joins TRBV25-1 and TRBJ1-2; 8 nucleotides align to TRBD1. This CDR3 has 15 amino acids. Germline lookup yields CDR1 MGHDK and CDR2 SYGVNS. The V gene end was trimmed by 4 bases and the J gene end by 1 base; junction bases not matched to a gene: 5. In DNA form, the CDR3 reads TGTGCCAGCAGTGGCCGGGACAGGATTAACTATGGCTACACCTTC. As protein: CASSGRDRINYGYTF.

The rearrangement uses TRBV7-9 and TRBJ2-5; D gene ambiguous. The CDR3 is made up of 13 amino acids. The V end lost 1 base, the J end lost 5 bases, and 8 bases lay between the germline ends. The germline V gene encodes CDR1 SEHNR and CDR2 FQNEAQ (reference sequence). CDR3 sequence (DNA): TGTGCCAGCAGCTTAGGTGCCGGGGAGACCCAGTACTTC. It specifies CASSLGAGETQYF.

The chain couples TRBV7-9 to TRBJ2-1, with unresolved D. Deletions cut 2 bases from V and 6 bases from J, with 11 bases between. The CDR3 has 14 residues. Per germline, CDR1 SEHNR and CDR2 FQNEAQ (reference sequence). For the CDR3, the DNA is TGTGCCAGCAGCTTACGTGGGCTGACCAATGAGCAGTTCTTC. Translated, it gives CASSLRGLTNEQFF. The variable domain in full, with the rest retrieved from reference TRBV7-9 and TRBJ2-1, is DTGVSQNPRHKITKRGQNVTFRCDPISEHNRLYWYRQTLGQGPEFLTYFQNEAQLEKSRLLSDRFSAERPKGSFSTLEIQRTEQGDSAMYLCASSLRGLTNEQFFGPGTRLTVL.

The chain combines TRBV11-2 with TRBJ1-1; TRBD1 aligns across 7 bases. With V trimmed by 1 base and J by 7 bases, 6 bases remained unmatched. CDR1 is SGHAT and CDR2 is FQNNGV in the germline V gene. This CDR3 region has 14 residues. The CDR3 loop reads CASSLVLGGGEAFF. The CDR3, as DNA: TGTGCCAGCAGCTTAGTACTAGGGGGCGGTGAAGCTTTCTTT.

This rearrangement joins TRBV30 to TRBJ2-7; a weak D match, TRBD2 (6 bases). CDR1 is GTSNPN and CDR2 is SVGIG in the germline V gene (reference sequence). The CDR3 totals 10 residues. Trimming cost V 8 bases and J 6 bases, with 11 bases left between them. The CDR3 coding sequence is TGTGCCGCCACGGGGGTCGAGCAGTACTTC. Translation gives CAATGVEQYF.

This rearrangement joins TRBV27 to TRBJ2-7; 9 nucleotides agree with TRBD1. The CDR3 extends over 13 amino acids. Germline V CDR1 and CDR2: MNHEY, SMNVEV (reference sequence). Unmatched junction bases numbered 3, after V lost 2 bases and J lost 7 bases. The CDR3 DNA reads TGTGCCAGCAGTTTAGGGACAGGGTGGGAGCAGTACTTC. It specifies CASSLGTGWEQYF.